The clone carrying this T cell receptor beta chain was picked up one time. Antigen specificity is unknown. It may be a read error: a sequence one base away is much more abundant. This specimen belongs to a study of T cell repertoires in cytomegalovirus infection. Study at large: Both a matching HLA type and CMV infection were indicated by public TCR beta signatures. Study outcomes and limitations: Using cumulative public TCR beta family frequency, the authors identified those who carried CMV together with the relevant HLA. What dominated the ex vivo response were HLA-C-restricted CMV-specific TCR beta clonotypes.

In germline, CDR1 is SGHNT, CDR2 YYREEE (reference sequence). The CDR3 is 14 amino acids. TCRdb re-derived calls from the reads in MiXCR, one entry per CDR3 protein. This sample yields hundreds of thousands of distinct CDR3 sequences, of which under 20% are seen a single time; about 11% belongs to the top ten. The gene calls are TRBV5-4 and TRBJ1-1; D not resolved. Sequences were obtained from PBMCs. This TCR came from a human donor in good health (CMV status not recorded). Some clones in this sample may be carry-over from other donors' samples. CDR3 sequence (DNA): TGTGCCATCAGCCCGACTTCGGGGAACACTGAAGCTTTCTTT. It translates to CAISPTSGNTEAFF.